These 13 T cell receptor beta chains were all obtained from the same sample, sequenced in a study of cytomegalovirus exposure and HLA in healthy donors. Assay: immunoSEQ multiplex PCR; the TCRdb copy retains only in-frame clones and omits some. The sample has about 100,000 clones, under 85% seen once. The specimen sequenced was PBMCs. The receptors stem from a young woman in good health and CMV-seronegative.

The rearrangement links TRBV11-2 to TRBJ2-3, with TRBD1 matching 7 bases. The germline CDR1 and CDR2 sequences are SGHAT and FQNNGV. The CDR3 has 16 amino acids. With V trimmed by 5 bases and J by 2 bases, 10 bases remained unmatched. CDR3 sequence reads: CASSPAVDRTTDTQYF. The CDR3 DNA reads TGTGCCAGCAGCCCAGCAGTGGACAGGACCACAGATACGCAGTATTTT.

The rearrangement joins TRBV5-1 to TRBJ2-3; D unclear. The germline gives CDR1 SGHRS, CDR2 YFSETQ. The CDR3 is 14 amino acids. Trimming removed 4 bases from V and 3 bases from J, with 12 bases in between. Here the CDR3 DNA reads TGCGCCAGCAGCCGCCCCGCGTGGACAGATACGCAGTATTTT. Translating gives CASSRPAWTDTQYF.

This clone has at least ten counts. The chain has TRBV6-4 and TRBJ2-3; 10 bases are a match to TRBD2. Germline loops: CDR1 MRHNA, CDR2 SNTAGT. The CDR3 runs to 15 residues. V dropped 2 bases and J dropped 2; count of bases not matched to a gene: 1. In DNA form, the CDR3 reads TGTGCCAGCAGTGACAGCGGGGGGGCCACAGATACGCAGTATTTT. Amino acid sequence: CASSDSGGATDTQYF.

The chain combines TRBV19 with TRBJ1-1, with 7 bases matching TRBD1. The CDR3 loop spans 15 amino acids. Trimming at V came to 0 bases and at J to 7 bases, leaving 8 bases not matched to a gene. CDR1 LNHDA and CDR2 SQIVND come from the germline V gene (reference sequence). CDR3 sequence: CASSIDTGESNEAFF. As DNA, the CDR3 is TGTGCCAGTAGTATAGATACAGGGGAGAGTAATGAAGCTTTCTTT.

This clone was seen once. The chain couples TRBV27 to TRBJ1-2; D remains ambiguous. Germline V lookup: CDR1 MNHEY, CDR2 SMNVEV (reference sequence). The germline V and J ends were trimmed by 5 bases and 6 bases, with 10 bases remaining between them. This CDR3 has 12 residues. The CDR3 reads CASSGGWDGYTF. Written as DNA, the CDR3 is TGTGCCAGCAGTGGCGGTTGGGATGGCTACACCTTC.

The chain carries TRBV18 and TRBJ2-7; no clear D gene. V was shortened by 0 bases and J by 1 base, with 4 bases between the two germline ends. The germline V gene encodes CDR1 KGHSH and CDR2 LQKENI. This CDR3 has 13 residues. The CDR3 loop is CASSPPSSYEQYF. In nucleotides, the CDR3 is TGTGCCAGCTCACCACCATCGTCCTACGAGCAGTACTTC.

The rearrangement joins TRBV5-6 to TRBJ1-1; weak D call: TRBD1 (5 bases). CDR1 SGHDT and CDR2 YYEEEE come from the germline V gene. V was cut by 0 bases and J by 5 bases, with 14 bases left in between. The CDR3 totals 15 residues. CDR3 protein: CASSLGVGGGTEAFF. Written as DNA, the CDR3 is TGTGCCAGCAGCTTGGGGGTGGGGGGTGGAACTGAAGCTTTCTTT.

Concerning this clone: This specimen includes other DNA sequences encoding the same CDR3. The genes are TRBV6-6 and TRBJ1-1; 7 bases agree with TRBD1. This CDR3 region has 12 residues. Trimming took 5 bases from V and 5 from J; bases not matched to a gene: 2. Germline CDR1 and CDR2: MNHNY and SVGAGI (reference sequence). The CDR3 nucleotides are TGTGCCAGCAGTCACAGGGGTACTGAAGCTTTCTTT. As protein: CASSHRGTEAFF.

This chain uses TRBV2 with TRBJ2-2; D is unclear. The CDR3 covers 14 residues. The germline CDR1 and CDR2 sequences are SNHLY and FYNNEI. V dropped 1 base and J dropped 5 bases, with 8 bases sitting between them. The CDR3 loop is CASSEGRLTGELFF. The CDR3 coding sequence is TGTGCCAGCAGTGAAGGGCGGTTAACCGGGGAGCTGTTTTTT.

The chain recombines TRBV2 with TRBJ2-7; D might be TRBD2 (5 bases). Germline V gene lookup returns CDR1 SNHLY and CDR2 FYNNEI. The CDR3 extends over 15 amino acids. The V end was cut by 4 bases, the J end by 4 bases, with 17 bases between. CDR3 nucleotides: TGTGCCAGCAGTGCCGTCCGGGGTTCGCTATACGAGCAGTACTTC. Encoded protein: CASSAVRGSLYEQYF. Looking up the rest from reference TRBV2 and TRBJ2-7 gives the full variable domain: EPEVTQTPSHQVTQMGQEVILRCVPISNHLYFYWYRQILGQKVEFLVSFYNNEISEKSEIFDDQFSVERPDGSNFTLKIRSTKLEDSAMYFCASSAVRGSLYEQYFGPGTRLTVT.

The chain links TRBV7-2 to TRBJ1-5; possibly TRBD1 for D (6 bases). CDR3 length: 16 residues. Germline lookup yields CDR1 SGHTA and CDR2 FQGNSA. Trimming took 3 bases from V and 2 from J, leaving 14 bases between them. This CDR3 is CASSFHRAPGNQPQHF. The CDR3 DNA follows: TGTGCCAGCAGCTTCCACAGGGCTCCGGGCAATCAGCCCCAGCATTTT.

The chain combines TRBV28 with TRBJ1-1; D gene uncertain. Per the germline V gene, CDR1 is MDHEN and CDR2 is SYDVKM. This CDR3 is built from 15 residues. The ends were cut back, 0 bases at V and 1 base at J, with 9 bases in the middle. CDR3 protein: CASSLWGGGNTEAFF. The CDR3 nucleotides read TGTGCCAGCAGTTTATGGGGTGGAGGGAACACTGAAGCTTTCTTT.

The rearrangement uses TRBV11-2 and TRBJ1-4; D is unclear. The CDR3 sequence is 12 residues long. Germline V gene lookup returns CDR1 SGHAT and CDR2 FQNNGV. With 5 bases removed from V and 4 bases from J, the gap between germline ends came to 5 bases. CDR3 sequence reads: CASSLLNEKLFF. The CDR3 region has the DNA TGTGCCAGCAGCCTACTTAATGAAAAACTGTTTTTT.